A selection of T cell receptor beta chains follows, all from one sample in a study of blood T cell repertoires in COVID-19. Generated by immunoSEQ multiplex PCR, the TCRdb table keeps only in-frame clones and is missing some. Among roughly 100,000 clones listed, roughly 85% were seen once. Sequencing was done on a sample of peripheral blood. The receptors were gathered from a woman older than 75 with acute or convalescent COVID-19. The CDR3 runs from the conserved cysteine through the conserved F or W. Each record gives: D gene, J gene, V gene, clone size, CDR3 protein, CDR3 DNA. A D gene is named only where the DNA matches it firmly. Clone size appears in some rows only: once, few, many, or a class for an expanded clone.

TRBD2	TRBJ2-2	TRBV24-1	NA	CATSDGRESGELFF	TGTGCCACCAGTGATGGGCGGGAGTCCGGGGAGCTGTTTTTT
TRBD2	TRBJ2-1	TRBV15	NA	CATSRGGSGRAYNEQFF	TGTGCCACCAGCAGAGGGGGTAGCGGGAGGGCCTACAATGAGCAGTTCTTC
TRBD2	TRBJ2-5	TRBV7-8	few	CASSRTSQETQYF	TGTGCCAGCAGCCGGACTAGCCAAGAGACCCAGTACTTC
TRBD2	TRBJ2-1	TRBV20-1	NA	CSADLADEQFF	TGCAGTGCGGATCTAGCGGATGAGCAGTTCTTC
NA	TRBJ2-7	TRBV28	once	CASSLGTPSYEQYF	TGTGCCAGCAGTTTAGGCACCCCTTCATACGAGCAGTACTTC
NA	TRBJ1-2	TRBV6-5	NA	CASTGGGGGYGYTF	TGTGCCAGCACTGGAGGAGGAGGAGGCTATGGCTACACCTTC
TRBD2	TRBJ2-7	TRBV10-3	NA	CAISSGSSYEQYF	TGTGCCATCTCTAGCGGAAGCTCCTACGAGCAGTACTTC
NA	TRBJ2-5	TRBV18	NA	CASSLLSGEETQYF	TGTGCCAGCTCACTTCTCTCGGGAGAAGAGACCCAGTACTTC
TRBD1	TRBJ2-1	TRBV7-6	NA	CASSPLTGTGYNEQFF	TGTGCCAGCAGCCCGCTGACCGGGACAGGGTACAATGAGCAGTTCTTC
NA	TRBJ2-7	TRBV28	few	CAARGDPGGEQYF	TGTGCCGCCAGGGGGGACCCGGGAGGGGAGCAGTACTTC
TRBD1	TRBJ2-3	TRBV20-1	NA	CSAGQTDTQYF	TGCAGTGCGGGACAGACAGATACGCAGTATTTT
NA	TRBJ1-1	TRBV7-2	NA	CASSPTVNTEAFF	TGTGCCAGCAGCCCGACAGTGAACACTGAAGCTTTCTTT
NA	TRBJ2-5	TRBV5-1	NA	CASTFVQETQYF	TGCGCCAGCACCTTCGTCCAAGAGACCCAGTACTTC
TRBD1	TRBJ2-7	TRBV29-1	few	CSVLGTASYEQYF	TGCAGCGTTCTAGGGACAGCTTCCTACGAGCAGTACTTC
NA	TRBJ1-3	TRBV7-2	NA	CASSFTGVGNTIYF	TGTGCCAGCAGCTTTACGGGGGTTGGAAACACCATATATTTT
NA	TRBJ1-6	TRBV2	NA	CASSEREGSPLHF	TGTGCCAGCAGTGAAAGGGAGGGTTCACCCCTCCACTTT
TRBD1	TRBJ1-5	TRBV28	once	CASSLFRGTDSNQPQHF	TGTGCCAGCAGTTTGTTCCGTGGGACAGATAGCAATCAGCCCCAGCATTTT
TRBD1	TRBJ2-7	TRBV6-6	NA	CASSRDRGRQYF	TGTGCCAGCAGCCGCGACAGGGGCCGGCAGTACTTC
TRBD2	TRBJ2-1	TRBV11-2	NA	CASSLASGPYNEQFF	TGTGCCAGCAGCTTAGCTAGCGGGCCTTACAATGAGCAGTTCTTC
NA	TRBJ2-5	TRBV5-5	many	CASSFAAERQETQYF	TGTGCCAGCAGCTTCGCGGCCGAAAGGCAAGAGACCCAGTACTTC
NA	TRBJ2-1	TRBV27	NA	CASTKNGDFSYNEQFF	TGTGCCAGCACCAAAAACGGAGACTTCTCCTACAATGAGCAGTTCTTC
NA	TRBJ1-2	TRBV7-2	few	CASSLGEGRGYTF	TGTGCCAGCAGCTTAGGGGAGGGTAGGGGCTACACCTTC
TRBD2	TRBJ2-5	TRBV10-3	NA	CAISASGREETQYF	TGTGCCATCAGCGCTAGCGGGAGAGAGGAGACCCAGTACTTC
NA	TRBJ2-2	TRBV7-2	NA	CASSGSGARGELFF	TGTGCCAGCAGCGGGAGCGGAGCCAGGGGGGAGCTGTTTTTT
TRBD1	TRBJ1-1	TRBV5-6	NA	CASSWTERTGGPLF	TGTGCCAGCAGCTGGACCGAAAGGACAGGGGGCCCGCTCTTT
TRBD2	TRBJ2-1	TRBV11-2	NA	CASSLTSGNTNEQFF	TGTGCCAGCAGCTTGACTAGCGGGAATACCAATGAGCAGTTCTTC
NA	TRBJ1-2	TRBV7-2	NA	CASSLGDRPKMGGYTF	TGTGCCAGCAGCTTAGGCGACAGGCCTAAAATGGGGGGCTACACCTTC
TRBD2	TRBJ2-5	TRBV3-1/TRBV3-2	NA	CASSPPGTRRETQYF	TGTGCCAGCAGTCCCCCCGGGACTAGAAGAGAGACCCAGTACTTC
TRBD1	TRBJ2-3	TRBV9	NA	CASSARQGWGTQYF	TGTGCCAGCAGCGCCCGACAGGGGTGGGGTACGCAGTATTTT
NA	TRBJ1-1	TRBV24-1	NA	CATSDLERAFF	TGTGCCACCAGTGATTTGGAGCGAGCTTTCTTT
NA	TRBJ1-5	TRBV5-5	NA	CASSLVESNQPQHF	TGTGCCAGCAGCTTAGTGGAGAGCAATCAGCCCCAGCATTTT
NA	TRBJ2-1	TRBV18	NA	CASSPDQGKNEQFF	TGTGCCAGCTCACCAGATCAGGGTAAGAATGAGCAGTTCTTC
NA	TRBJ1-2	TRBV6-5	NA	CASSYSAVYGYTF	TGTGCCAGCAGTTACTCTGCGGTCTATGGCTACACCTTC
TRBD1	TRBJ1-3	TRBV5-3	NA	CARSLTGGSGNTIYF	TGTGCCAGAAGCTTAACAGGGGGCTCTGGAAACACCATATATTTT
TRBD2	TRBJ2-7	TRBV27	NA	CASSSRLAGDEQYF	TGTGCCAGCAGTAGTCGCCTAGCGGGAGACGAGCAGTACTTC
NA	TRBJ2-1	TRBV5-8	NA	CASSGGPREFGERFF	TGTGCCAGCAGCGGGGGCCCCCGGGAATTCGGCGAAAGGTTCTTC
TRBD1	TRBJ1-5	TRBV6-5	few	CASSGQGYSNQPQHF	TGTGCCAGCAGCGGACAGGGGTATAGCAATCAGCCCCAGCATTTT
NA	TRBJ2-3	TRBV14	NA	CASSHRYPRAHTQYF	TGTGCCAGCAGCCACCGCTATCCGAGGGCACATACGCAGTATTTT